This T cell receptor (beta chain) appears in the sequencing data of a study of blood T cell repertoires in COVID-19. Study details: Both acute and convalescent COVID-19 samples were obtained from the United States, Italy and Spain. PBMCs, B-cell-depleted T cells, or T cells were the source of the cDNA or gDNA that made up the material.

Per the original data handling: Amplified reference gene primers provided the basis for estimating nucleated cell counts. Sequencing was performed with immunoSEQ multiplex PCR; in TCRdb, only in-frame clones are kept and a portion is missing. Clonal size and the V and J genes are those of that table, whereas D and trimming came from the DNA. This table has under 100,000 clones, 70% to 90% appearing once. The CDR3 sequence is 17 residues long. Losses at the gene ends were 2 bases for V and 2 bases for J; bases not matched to a gene: 11. CDR1 is SGHRS, CDR2 YFSETQ, per germline. The J gene is TRBJ1-2, the V gene TRBV5-1; 8 bases are shared with TRBD1. Sequenced: peripheral blood. The clonotype was recovered from a man aged 50-59 years with active COVID-19. The CDR3 bases are TGCGCCAGCAGCTTAACTTCGACAGGGGCAGCAAACTATGGCTACACCTTC. Translating it yields CASSLTSTGAANYGYTF.